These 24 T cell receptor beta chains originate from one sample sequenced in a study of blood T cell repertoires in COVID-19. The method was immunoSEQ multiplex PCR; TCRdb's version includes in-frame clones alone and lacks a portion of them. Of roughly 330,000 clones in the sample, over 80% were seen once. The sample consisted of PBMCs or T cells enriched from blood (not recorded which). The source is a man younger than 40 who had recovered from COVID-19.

CDR3 loop: CARSSPRRRNTEAFF. The CDR3 bases are TGTGCCAGAAGCTCCCCCCGTAGAAGGAACACTGAAGCTTTCTTT. The gene calls are TRBV5-3 and TRBJ1-1; D is undetermined. TRBV5-3 has ORF status, its function being uncertain. The CDR3 consists of 15 residues. Trimming stripped 3 bases from V and 1 base from J, with 13 bases between.

In DNA form, the CDR3 reads TGTGCCAGTAGTATAGACAGGGGCGGAGGGACCCAGTACTTC. Protein: CASSIDRGGGTQYF. The chain has TRBV19 and TRBJ2-5; the D gene is possibly TRBD1 (6 bases). The CDR3 contains 14 residues. Trimming stripped 0 bases from V and 7 bases from J, with 12 bases between. In germline, CDR1 is LNHDA, CDR2 SQIVND (reference sequence).

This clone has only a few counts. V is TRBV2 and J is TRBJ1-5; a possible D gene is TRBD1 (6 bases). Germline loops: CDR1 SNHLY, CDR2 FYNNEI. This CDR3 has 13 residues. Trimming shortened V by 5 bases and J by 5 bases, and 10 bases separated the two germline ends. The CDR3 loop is CASSKDSYQPQHF. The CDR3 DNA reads TGTGCCAGCAGTAAGGACAGTTATCAGCCCCAGCATTTT.

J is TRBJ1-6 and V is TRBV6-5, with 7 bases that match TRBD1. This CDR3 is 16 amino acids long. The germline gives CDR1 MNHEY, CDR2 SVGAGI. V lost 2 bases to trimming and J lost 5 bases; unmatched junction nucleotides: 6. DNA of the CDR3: TGTGCCAGCAGTTACACTGGACAGGTGCATAATTCACCCCTCCACTTT. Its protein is CASSYTGQVHNSPLHF.

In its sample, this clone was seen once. The CDR3 region has the DNA TGTGCCAGCAGTTTGAGGGGGGGAGAGCAGTTCTTC. It specifies CASSLRGGEQFF. This rearrangement joins TRBV12-3 or TRBV12-4 to TRBJ2-1; D possibly corresponds to TRBD2 (7 bases). The germline V and J ends were trimmed by 3 bases and 10 bases, with 10 bases remaining between them. The CDR3 sequence is 12 residues long.

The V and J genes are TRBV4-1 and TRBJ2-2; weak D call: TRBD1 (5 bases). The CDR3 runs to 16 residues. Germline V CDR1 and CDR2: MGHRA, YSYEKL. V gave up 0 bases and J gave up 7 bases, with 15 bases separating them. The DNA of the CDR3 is TGCGCCAGCAGCCAAGAGGAACAGGCCTCGGTCGGGGAGCTGTTTTTT. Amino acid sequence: CASSQEEQASVGELFF.

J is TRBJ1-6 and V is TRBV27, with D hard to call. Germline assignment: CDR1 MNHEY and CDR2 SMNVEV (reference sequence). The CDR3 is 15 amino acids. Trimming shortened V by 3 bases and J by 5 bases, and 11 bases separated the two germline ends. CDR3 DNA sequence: TGTGCCAGCAGTTTGAGGGTACCGCATAATTCACCCCTCCACTTT. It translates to CASSLRVPHNSPLHF.

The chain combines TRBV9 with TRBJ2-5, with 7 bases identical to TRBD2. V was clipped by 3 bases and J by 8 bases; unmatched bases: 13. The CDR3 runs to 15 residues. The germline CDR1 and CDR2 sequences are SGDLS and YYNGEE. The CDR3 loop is CASSATLAVAGTQYF. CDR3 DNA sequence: TGTGCCAGCAGCGCAACCCTAGCGGTTGCAGGAACCCAGTACTTC.

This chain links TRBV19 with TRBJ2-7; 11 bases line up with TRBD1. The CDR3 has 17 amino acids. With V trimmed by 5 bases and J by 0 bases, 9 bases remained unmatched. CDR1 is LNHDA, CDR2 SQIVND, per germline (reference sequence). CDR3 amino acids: CASSPPRTGGTSYEQYF. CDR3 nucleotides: TGTGCCAGTAGTCCGCCACGGACAGGGGGCACCTCCTACGAGCAGTACTTC.

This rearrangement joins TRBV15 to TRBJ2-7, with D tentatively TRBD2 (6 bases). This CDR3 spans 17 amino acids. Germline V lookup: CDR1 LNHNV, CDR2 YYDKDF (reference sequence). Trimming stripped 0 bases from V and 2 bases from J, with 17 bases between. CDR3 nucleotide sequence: TGTGCCACCAGCAGAGATCGGAGGGATTCCCGTGCCTACGAGCAGTACTTC. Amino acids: CATSRDRRDSRAYEQYF.

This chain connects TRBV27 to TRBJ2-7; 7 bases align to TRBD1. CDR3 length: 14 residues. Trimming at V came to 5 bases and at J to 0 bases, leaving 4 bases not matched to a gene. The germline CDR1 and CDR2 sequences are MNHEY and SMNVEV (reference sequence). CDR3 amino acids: CASSRQGSSYEQYF. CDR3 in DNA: TGTGCCAGCAGTAGACAGGGCAGCTCCTACGAGCAGTACTTC.

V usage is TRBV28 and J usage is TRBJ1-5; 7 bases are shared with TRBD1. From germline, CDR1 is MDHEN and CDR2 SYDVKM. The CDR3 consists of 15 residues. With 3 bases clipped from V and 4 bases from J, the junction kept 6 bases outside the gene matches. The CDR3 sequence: CASSFMRRGNQPQHF. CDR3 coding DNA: TGTGCCAGCAGTTTTATGCGCAGGGGGAATCAGCCCCAGCATTTT.

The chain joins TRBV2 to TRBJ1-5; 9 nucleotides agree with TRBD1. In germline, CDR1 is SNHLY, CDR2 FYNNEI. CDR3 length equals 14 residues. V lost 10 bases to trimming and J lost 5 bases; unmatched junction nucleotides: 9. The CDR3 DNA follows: TGTGCCACTAACAGGGGGCAGAGGGATCAGCCCCAGCATTTT. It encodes CATNRGQRDQPQHF.

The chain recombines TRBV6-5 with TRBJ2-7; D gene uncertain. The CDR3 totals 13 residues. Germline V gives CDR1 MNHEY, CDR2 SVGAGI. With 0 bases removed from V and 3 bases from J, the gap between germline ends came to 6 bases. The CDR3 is CASSYSAFYEQYF. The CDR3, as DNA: TGTGCCAGCAGTTACTCGGCCTTCTACGAGCAGTACTTC.

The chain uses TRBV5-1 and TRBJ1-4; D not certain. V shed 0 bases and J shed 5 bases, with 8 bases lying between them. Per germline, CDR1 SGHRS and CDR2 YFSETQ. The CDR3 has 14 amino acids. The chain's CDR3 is CASSLGQQNEKLFF. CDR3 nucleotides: TGCGCCAGCAGCTTGGGACAACAAAATGAAAAACTGTTTTTT.

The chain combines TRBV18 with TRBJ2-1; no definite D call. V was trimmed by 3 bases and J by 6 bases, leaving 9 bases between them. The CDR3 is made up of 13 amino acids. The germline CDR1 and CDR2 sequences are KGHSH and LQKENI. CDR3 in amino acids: CASSPRGANEQFF. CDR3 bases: TGTGCCAGCTCACCCCGTGGAGCCAATGAGCAGTTCTTC. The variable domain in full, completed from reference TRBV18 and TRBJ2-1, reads NAGVMQNPRHLVRRRGQEARLRCSPMKGHSHVYWYRQLPEEGLKFMVYLQKENIIDESGMPKERFSAEFPKEGPSILRIQQVVRGDSAAYFCASSPRGANEQFFGPGTRLTVL.

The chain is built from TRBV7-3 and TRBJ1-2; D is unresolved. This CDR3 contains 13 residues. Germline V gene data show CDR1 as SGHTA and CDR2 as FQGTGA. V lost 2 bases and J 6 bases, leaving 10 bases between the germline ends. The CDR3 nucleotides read TGTGCCAGCAGCTTAGGGCATGAAAATGGCTACACCTTC. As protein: CASSLGHENGYTF.

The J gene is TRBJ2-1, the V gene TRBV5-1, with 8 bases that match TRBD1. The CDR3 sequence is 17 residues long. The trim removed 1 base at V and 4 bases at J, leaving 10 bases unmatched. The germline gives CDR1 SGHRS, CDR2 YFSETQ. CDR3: CASSLRAGTGTYNEQFF. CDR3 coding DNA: TGCGCCAGCAGCTTGAGGGCCGGGACAGGCACATACAATGAGCAGTTCTTC.

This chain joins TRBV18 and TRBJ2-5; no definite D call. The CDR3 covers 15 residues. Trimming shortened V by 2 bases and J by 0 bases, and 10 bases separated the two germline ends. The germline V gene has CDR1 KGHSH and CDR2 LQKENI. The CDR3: CASSPIVGNQETQYF. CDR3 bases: TGTGCCAGCTCACCAATTGTGGGCAACCAAGAGACCCAGTACTTC.

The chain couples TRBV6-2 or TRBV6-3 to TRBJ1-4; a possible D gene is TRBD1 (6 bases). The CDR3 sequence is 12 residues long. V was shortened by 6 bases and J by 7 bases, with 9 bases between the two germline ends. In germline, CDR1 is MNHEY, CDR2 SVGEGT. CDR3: CASSEQGEKLFF. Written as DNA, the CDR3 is TGTGCCAGCAGCGAACAGGGTGAAAAACTGTTTTTT.

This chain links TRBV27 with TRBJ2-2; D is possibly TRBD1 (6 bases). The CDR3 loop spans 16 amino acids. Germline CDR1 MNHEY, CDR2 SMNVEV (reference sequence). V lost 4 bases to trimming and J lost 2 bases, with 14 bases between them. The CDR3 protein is CASSWVTGANTGELFF. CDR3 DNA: TGTGCCAGCAGTTGGGTGACAGGTGCTAACACCGGGGAGCTGTTTTTT.

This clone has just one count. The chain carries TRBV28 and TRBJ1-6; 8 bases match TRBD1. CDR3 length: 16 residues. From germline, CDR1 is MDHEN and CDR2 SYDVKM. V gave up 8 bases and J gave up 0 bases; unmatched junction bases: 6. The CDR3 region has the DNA TGTGCCAGCGGAACGGACAGGGACTCCTATAATTCACCCCTCCACTTT. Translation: CASGTDRDSYNSPLHF.

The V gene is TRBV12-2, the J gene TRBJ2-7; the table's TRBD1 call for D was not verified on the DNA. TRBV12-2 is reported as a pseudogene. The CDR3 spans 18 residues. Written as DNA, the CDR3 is TGTGCAAGTCGCTTCTCAATAATCGGGGACAGGGGCTCCTACGAGCAGTACTTC. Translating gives CASRFSIIGDRGSYEQYF.

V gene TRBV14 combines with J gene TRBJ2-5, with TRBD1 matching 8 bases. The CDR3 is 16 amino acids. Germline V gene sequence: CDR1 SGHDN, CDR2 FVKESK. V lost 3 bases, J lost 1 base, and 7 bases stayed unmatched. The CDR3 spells CASSHRFGQGQETQYF. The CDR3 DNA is TGTGCCAGCAGCCACAGATTCGGACAGGGCCAAGAGACCCAGTACTTC. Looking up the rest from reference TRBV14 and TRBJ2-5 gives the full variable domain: EAGVTQFPSHSVIEKGQTVTLRCDPISGHDNLYWYRRVMGKEIKFLLHFVKESKQDESGMPNNRFLAERTGGTYSTLKVQPAELEDSGVYFCASSHRFGQGQETQYFGPGTRLLVL.